The next 19 T cell receptor beta chains were all read from a single sample in a study of shared clonotypes between healthy human individuals. Clones were sequenced by immunoSEQ multiplex PCR, and TCRdb holds only the in-frame ones, with some missing. The sample lists fewer than 200,000 clones, over 50% seen once, with about 10% in the top ten. Sequencing was done on a sample of memory CD4+ T cells sorted from blood. Subset reported: CD45RA-negative fraction. The receptor source for this set is a man aged 25 to 45 in good health.

Only a few counts were recorded for this clone. The CDR3: CASSFSVAGLNNEQFF. The CDR3 DNA reads as TGCGCCAGCAGCTTCTCTGTAGCGGGGCTTAACAATGAGCAGTTCTTC. The genes are TRBV5-1 and TRBJ2-1; 8 bases align to TRBD2. CDR1 is SGHRS, CDR2 YFSETQ, per germline. The V and J ends lost 2 bases and 5 bases, in that order; junction bases with no gene match: 9. The CDR3 totals 16 residues.

There are a few counts of this clone. The chain carries TRBV9 and TRBJ2-1; maybe TRBD2 (6 bases). This CDR3 contains 15 residues. Between the trimmed V and J ends, which lost 4 bases and 3 bases, there was a span of 14 bases. CDR1 SGDLS and CDR2 YYNGEE come from the germline V gene. The CDR3 DNA sequence: TGTGCCAGCAGCCCCTCAGGACTAAACTACAATGAGCAGTTCTTC. Translation: CASSPSGLNYNEQFF.

This clone has only one observation. The chain recombines TRBV5-1 with TRBJ2-1, with 8 bases matching TRBD2. This CDR3 has 13 residues. The germline V gene encodes CDR1 SGHRS and CDR2 YFSETQ. V shed 4 bases, J shed 7 bases, and the junction held 4 bases outside the gene matches. CDR3 sequence (DNA): TGCGCCAGCAGCGTCGGGACTAGGAATGAGCAGTTCTTC. As protein: CASSVGTRNEQFF.

In DNA, the CDR3 is TGTGCCAGCAGTTTATCGTGGAGGGGGGATCAGCCCCAGCATTTT. Translated: CASSLSWRGDQPQHF. The chain uses TRBV27 and TRBJ1-5; TRBD1 is a possible D gene (6 bases). Germline CDR1 and CDR2: MNHEY and SMNVEV (reference sequence). This CDR3 is built from 15 residues. The V and J ends lost 0 bases and 5 bases respectively, with 11 bases between them.

The CDR3: CSARSLPLPFF. The CDR3 nucleotides read TGCAGTGCTAGATCGCTACCGTTACCGTTCTTC. J is TRBJ2-1 and V is TRBV20-1, with D unresolved. V shed 2 bases and J shed 15 bases, with 14 bases lying between them. CDR1 is DFQATT and CDR2 is SNEGSKA in the germline V gene (reference sequence). CDR3 length: 11 amino acids.

The chain has TRBV27 and TRBJ2-2; D ambiguous. Germline assignment: CDR1 MNHEY and CDR2 SMNVEV (reference sequence). Trimming stripped 3 bases from V and 3 bases from J, with 8 bases between. This CDR3 is 14 amino acids long. CDR3: CASSLGVDTGELFF. The CDR3 bases are TGTGCCAGCAGTTTGGGCGTGGACACCGGGGAGCTGTTTTTT.

This clone was recorded only once. This chain connects TRBV28 to TRBJ2-2; D is unresolved. Germline-derived CDR1 and CDR2 are MDHEN and SYDVKM. The CDR3 totals 12 residues. With 2 bases removed from V and 5 bases from J, the gap between germline ends came to 3 bases. The CDR3 sequence: CASSLATGELFF. CDR3 in DNA: TGTGCCAGCAGTTTAGCGACCGGGGAGCTGTTTTTT.

The rearrangement joins TRBV5-6 to TRBJ2-5; D is possibly TRBD1 or TRBD2 (5 bases each). V lost 1 base and J lost 1, with 11 bases in between. CDR1 SGHDT and CDR2 YYEEEE come from the germline V gene. The CDR3 spans 15 residues. This CDR3 reads CASSLTGTGQETQYF. For the CDR3, the DNA is TGTGCCAGCAGCTTGACCGGGACGGGCCAAGAGACCCAGTACTTC.

This chain joins TRBV9 and TRBJ1-3; D might be TRBD1 (5 bases). Germline loops: CDR1 SGDLS, CDR2 YYNGEE. Trimming took off 2 bases at V and 8 bases at J, with 11 bases between the two ends. The CDR3 sequence is 13 residues long. The CDR3 DNA is TGTGCCAGCAGCGTGGGGGAGGAAGACACCATATATTTT. Residues: CASSVGEEDTIYF.

As to this clone: Different DNA sequences within this sample yield the same CDR3. This chain joins TRBV11-3 and TRBJ2-1; D is possibly TRBD1 (6 bases). Germline V gene sequence: CDR1 SGHNT, CDR2 YENEEA. The CDR3 sequence is 14 residues long. V lost 0 bases to trimming and J lost 7 bases, with 10 bases between them. The CDR3 coding sequence is TGTGCCAGCAGCTTAGAAGGGACAAGAAATGAGCAGTTCTTC. It codes for CASSLEGTRNEQFF.

The chain carries TRBV10-3 and TRBJ2-3; 14 nucleotides align to TRBD2. Losses at the gene ends were 9 bases for V and 3 bases for J; bases not matched to a gene: 2. The CDR3 extends over 14 amino acids. Germline V gene lookup returns CDR1 ENHRY and CDR2 SYGVKD. CDR3 residues: CAIRTSGGTDTQYF. The DNA of the CDR3 is TGTGCCATACGGACTAGCGGGGGGACAGATACGCAGTATTTT.

The rearrangement joins TRBV5-5 to TRBJ2-1; TRBD2 agrees at 8 bases. This CDR3 contains 15 residues. V was pared by 3 bases and J by 9 bases, with 11 bases of the junction left unmatched. Germline V gene lookup returns CDR1 SGHKS and CDR2 YYEKEE (reference sequence). CDR3 DNA sequence: TGTGCCAGCAGCTGGGGGACTAGTGGGATTTCTGAGCAGTTCTTC. Protein product: CASSWGTSGISEQFF.

This clone has a count of ten or more. V is TRBV11-3 and J is TRBJ2-1; either TRBD1 or TRBD2 may fit D (5 bases each). From germline, CDR1 is SGHNT and CDR2 YENEEA. This CDR3 has 14 residues. V was trimmed by 5 bases and J by 3 bases, leaving 11 bases between them. CDR3: CASSATGGYNEQFF. CDR3 coding DNA: TGTGCCAGCAGCGCAACTGGGGGCTACAATGAGCAGTTCTTC.

The rearrangement uses TRBV18 and TRBJ2-1; either TRBD1 or TRBD2 may supply D (6 bases each). The V gene lost 3 bases and the J gene lost 7 bases, with 19 bases spanning the gap. The CDR3 is 16 amino acids. Germline values: CDR1 KGHSH, CDR2 LQKENI. CDR3 nucleotide sequence: TGTGCCAGCTCACCTGCGGGACAAACTCTTGGGAATGAGCAGTTCTTC. Translated, it gives CASSPAGQTLGNEQFF.

This chain links TRBV27 with TRBJ2-2, with D tentatively TRBD1 (5 bases). Trimming took 3 bases from V and 2 from J, leaving 10 bases between them. Per germline, CDR1 MNHEY and CDR2 SMNVEV (reference sequence). This CDR3 spans 15 amino acids. The CDR3 is CASSFYRRNTGELFF. CDR3 in DNA: TGTGCCAGCAGTTTTTACAGGAGAAACACCGGGGAGCTGTTTTTT.

This clone was found a few times. V usage is TRBV7-2 and J usage is TRBJ2-2; TRBD1 matches at 7 bases. The V and J ends lost 1 base and 6 bases, in that order; junction bases with no gene match: 2. Germline V gene data show CDR1 as SGHTA and CDR2 as FQGNSA. CDR3 length equals 14 residues. CDR3 amino acids: CASSLDRGPGELFF. The CDR3 DNA is TGTGCCAGCAGCTTAGACAGGGGACCCGGGGAGCTGTTTTTT.

V is TRBV11-3 and J is TRBJ2-6; D unresolved. This CDR3 region has 13 residues. Trimming removed 5 bases at V and 4 bases at J, with 6 bases between. From germline, CDR1 is SGHNT and CDR2 YENEEA. CDR3 loop: CASSLSGANVLTF. DNA of the CDR3: TGTGCCAGCAGCCTATCCGGGGCCAACGTCCTGACTTTC.

V and J are TRBV7-9 and TRBJ2-2; the D gene is possibly TRBD2 (7 bases). Trimming shortened V by 0 bases and J by 4 bases, and 18 bases separated the two germline ends. The CDR3 consists of 18 residues. Germline lookup yields CDR1 SEHNR and CDR2 FQNEAQ (reference sequence). CDR3 nucleotide sequence: TGTGCCAGCAGCTTAGCCGCAACAGGGAGGGGACTCACCGGGGAGCTGTTTTTT. This encodes CASSLAATGRGLTGELFF.

The genes are TRBV28 and TRBJ1-5; TRBD1 might be the D (6 bases). V was cut by 3 bases and J by 2 bases, with 11 bases left in between. The V gene's germline CDR1 is MDHEN and CDR2 SYDVKM. This CDR3 is built from 15 residues. The CDR3 DNA reads as TGTGCCAGCAGTTTCCAGGGGCGCCGCAATCAGCCCCAGCATTTT. It translates to CASSFQGRRNQPQHF.